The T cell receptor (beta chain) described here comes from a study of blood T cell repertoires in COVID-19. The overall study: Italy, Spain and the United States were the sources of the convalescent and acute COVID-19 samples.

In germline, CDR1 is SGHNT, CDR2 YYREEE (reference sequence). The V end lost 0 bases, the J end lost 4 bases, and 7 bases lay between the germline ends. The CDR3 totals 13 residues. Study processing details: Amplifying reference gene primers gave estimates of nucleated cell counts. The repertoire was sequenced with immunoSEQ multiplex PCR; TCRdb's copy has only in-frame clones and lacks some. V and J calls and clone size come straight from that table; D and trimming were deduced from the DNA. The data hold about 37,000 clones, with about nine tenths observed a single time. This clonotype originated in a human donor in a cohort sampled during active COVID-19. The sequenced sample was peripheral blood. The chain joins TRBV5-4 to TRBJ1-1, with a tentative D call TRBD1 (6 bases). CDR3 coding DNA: TGTGCCAGCAGCTTGGGCAGGGGCACTGAAGCTTTCTTT. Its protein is CASSLGRGTEAFF.